This record looks at one TCR beta chain sequence and its context. The antigen remains undetermined. This sample is drawn from a study of cytomegalovirus exposure and HLA in healthy donors. Broader study findings: The likely origin of a cluster of highly shared sequence variants was a sequencing artifact. The majority of CMV-associated TCR beta chains were reported as apparently HLA-restricted in a later analysis. Data from an earlier analysis indicated that most TCR beta V segments were productive either about 87% or about 30% of the time.

The CDR3 spans 14 residues. V shed 4 bases and J 4 bases; nucleotides not matched to a gene: 5. Germline assignment: CDR1 SGHAT and CDR2 FQNNGV. 60 Vbeta and 13 Jbeta primers were used in PCR. TCRdb keeps only in-frame clones here, not all; method: immunoSEQ multiplex PCR. The ten most abundant clones cover around 2.7% of a sample with more than 95,000 clones. Source material: PBMCs. V and J are TRBV11-2 and TRBJ2-7; 9 bases map to TRBD1. The sequence came from a young man in good health and CMV-seronegative. The CDR3 sequence: CASSSLQGAYEQYF. The CDR3 DNA reads as TGTGCCAGCAGCTCGCTACAGGGGGCGTACGAGCAGTACTTC. The full variable domain, with the rest looked up from reference TRBV11-2 and TRBJ2-7, is EAGVAQSPRYKIIEKRQSVAFWCNPISGHATLYWYQQILGQGPKLLIQFQNNGVVDDSQLPKDRFSAERLKGVDSTLKIQPAKLEDSAVYLCASSSLQGAYEQYFGPGTRLTVT.